The 9 T cell receptor beta chains in this list originate from one sample, sequenced in a study of blood T cells in healthy people across ages. Together with a sample-barcoded 5' primer, a J-beta primer mix was included in a second PCR lasting about 7 to 12 cycles. One entry per CDR3 protein results from TCRdb running MiXCR on the 5' RACE reads. In the table there are 500,000 to 650,000 distinct CDR3 sequences, over 25% of which are singletons. The same data also contributed to another study, on T cells of mothers and their children.

The material sequenced was blood. All receptors derive from a boy younger than 10 in good health.

The chain has TRBV5-1 and TRBJ2-5, with 9 bases identical to TRBD2. The J call may not be correct, given that the DNA end is closer to TRBJ2-7. Germline assignment: CDR1 SGHRS and CDR2 YFSETQ. The CDR3 is 13 amino acids. The CDR3 loop reads CASSLGLAAEQYF. CDR3 DNA sequence: TGCGCCAGCAGCTTGGGACTAGCGGCCGAGCAGTACTTC.

The V call is TRBV29-1, the J call TRBJ1-2; tentatively, D is TRBD1 (5 bases). The CDR3 covers 12 residues. V was cut by 7 bases and J by 5 bases, with 14 bases left in between. Germline V gene lookup returns CDR1 SQVTM and CDR2 ANQGSEA. The CDR3 DNA sequence: TGCAGCGCCGGAATCGGGGGGTATGGCTACACCTTC. It yields the protein CSAGIGGYGYTF. Combining the CDR3 with reference TRBV29-1 and TRBJ1-2 gives the whole variable domain SAVISQKPSRDICQRGTSLTIQCQVDSQVTMMFWYRQQPGQSLTLIATANQGSEATYESGFVIDKFPISRPNLTFSTLTVSNMSPEDSSIYLCSAGIGGYGYTFGSGTRLTVV.

This clonotype was seen a handful of times. The V and J genes are TRBV2 and TRBJ2-5, with 14 bases that match TRBD2. The DNA end lines up better with TRBJ2-7; the J call may be wrong. The CDR3 runs to 21 residues. Germline V gives CDR1 SNHLY, CDR2 FYNNEI. The CDR3 protein is CASPSQGTSGGRLTGGYEQYF. The CDR3 DNA follows: TGTGCCAGCCCAAGCCAGGGGACTAGCGGGGGCCGCTTAACTGGGGGCTACGAGCAGTACTTC.

The rearrangement links TRBV19 to TRBJ2-3; maybe TRBD2 (5 bases). The germline V gene has CDR1 LNHDA and CDR2 SQIVND (reference sequence). V lost 1 base to trimming and J lost 2 bases, with 7 bases between them. CDR3 size: 14 residues. The CDR3 DNA sequence: TGTGCCAGTAGTATAGGCGGGCACACAGATACGCAGTATTTT. This translates into CASSIGGHTDTQYF.

This chain joins TRBV20-1 and TRBJ2-5; 8 bases map to TRBD1. The J call may be wrong; the DNA end is better matched by TRBJ2-7. Germline CDR1 and CDR2: DFQATT and SNEGSKA (reference sequence). The CDR3 covers 14 residues. CDR3 in DNA: TGCAGTGCTAGAGGGGACAGGAATACCTACGAGCAGTACTTC. Amino acids: CSARGDRNTYEQYF.

The chain uses TRBV12-3 or TRBV12-4 and TRBJ2-5, with 12 positions matching TRBD2. The J call may be incorrect, as the DNA end agrees better with TRBJ2-7. This CDR3 spans 16 amino acids. CDR3 region: CASSLGLAGLSYEQYF. The CDR3 DNA reads TGTGCCAGCAGTTTGGGACTAGCGGGCCTCTCCTACGAGCAGTACTTC.

The table lists this clonotype with a count of one. The rearrangement uses TRBV12-3 or TRBV12-4 and TRBJ1-3; D is ambiguous. Trimming shortened V by 6 bases and J by 3 bases, and 6 bases separated the two germline ends. The CDR3 runs 12 residues. CDR3 sequence (DNA): TGTGCCAGCAGCATAGGTGGAAACACCATATATTTT. It is translated as CASSIGGNTIYF.

A single count supports this clonotype. The chain links TRBV7-9 to TRBJ1-2; TRBD1 agrees at 7 bases. The germline CDR1 and CDR2 sequences are SEHNR and FQNEAQ (reference sequence). The CDR3 has 14 residues. The J segment lost 0 bases and the V segment lost 5 bases, leaving 3 bases of the junction unmatched. DNA for the CDR3: TGTGCCAGCAGCGGGGACAGTGCTAACTATGGCTACACCTTC. It yields the protein CASSGDSANYGYTF.

The chain combines TRBV9 with TRBJ2-6; D uncertain. V was cut by 4 bases and J by 0 bases, with 8 bases left in between. The germline gives CDR1 SGDLS, CDR2 YYNGEE. The CDR3 extends over 15 amino acids. In DNA form, the CDR3 reads TGTGCCAGCAGCTCCCAGCACTCTGGGGCCAACGTCCTGACTTTC. Its protein product is CASSSQHSGANVLTF. Using reference TRBV9 and TRBJ2-6 for the parts outside the CDR3, the full variable domain is DSGVTQTPKHLITATGQRVTLRCSPRSGDLSVYWYQQSLDQGLQFLIQYYNGEERAKGNILERFSAQQFPDLHSELNLSSLELGDSALYFCASSSQHSGANVLTFGAGSRLTVL.